A selection of T cell receptor beta chains follows, all from one sample in a study of shared clonotypes between healthy human individuals. Data came from immunoSEQ multiplex PCR; TCRdb stores just in-frame clones and leaves some out. This sample carries 2 million to 2.5 million clones, about 94% of them seen once, and the ten largest clones take about 0.13%. The sequenced material came from naive CD4+ T cells sorted from blood. The receptors were sampled from a man younger than 35 in good health. Both conserved end residues are part of each CDR3. Each record gives: J gene, D gene, V gene, CDR3 protein. D genes are given only for firm matches.

TRBJ1-1	NA	TRBV11-3	CASSFLSNTEAFF
TRBJ1-6	NA	TRBV19	CASRISYNSPLHF
TRBJ2-1	TRBD2	TRBV10-1	CASSGTSGNYNEQFF
TRBJ1-6	NA	TRBV9	CASSPTVGSPLHF
TRBJ1-1	TRBD1	TRBV5-1	CASSRTGVNTEAFF
TRBJ1-6	NA	TRBV14	CASRFSSSYNSPLHF
TRBJ1-5	NA	TRBV19	CASSITGTSNQPQHF
TRBJ2-3	TRBD1	TRBV11-2	CASSPGQGANTQYF
TRBJ2-7	NA	TRBV7-9	CASSFGLGGSYEQYF
TRBJ2-2	TRBD2	TRBV4-1	CASSQAGLAGEPNTGELFF
TRBJ2-5	TRBD1	TRBV18	CASSPPGQGAETQYF
TRBJ1-6	NA	TRBV6-1	CASSEAWASSYNSPLHF
TRBJ1-2	NA	TRBV6-1	CASSEAPGNGYTF
TRBJ1-2	NA	TRBV5-1	CASSLASLTGTIGYTF